This passage covers 14 T cell receptor beta chains from one sample sequenced in a study of CD8 T cells in ankylosing spondylitis. For these TCRs, the target antigens are not known. TCRdb processed the 5' RACE reads anew with MiXCR; each CDR3 protein has one entry. The sample consists of 350,000 or so distinct CDR3 sequences, roughly 8% of them appearing once. Overall study results and limits: Apparently characteristic of ankylosing spondylitis blood was a TCR beta motif (under ten highly homologous variants).

Material for sequencing was blood, either unsorted or a sorted T cell fraction (not recorded which). These receptors were taken from a male donor with ankylosing spondylitis.

This clonotype was seen just once. The chain employs TRBV2 and TRBJ2-5; 8 bases map to TRBD2. The length of the CDR3 is 15 residues. Trimming at V came to 7 bases and at J to 4 bases, leaving 11 bases not matched to a gene. The germline gives CDR1 SNHLY, CDR2 FYNNEI. The CDR3 loop reads CASKGNSGIRETQYF. For the CDR3, the DNA is TGTGCCAGCAAAGGGAATAGCGGGATCAGAGAGACCCAGTACTTC.

This clonotype was counted only a few times. V and J are TRBV7-8 and TRBJ2-7; possible D gene TRBD2, 5 bases. Germline V gene sequence: CDR1 SGHVS, CDR2 FQNEAQ. Trimming cost V 5 bases and J 7 bases, with 21 bases left between them. There are 15 residues in the CDR3. The CDR3 DNA reads TGTGCCAGCAGCCCATCGAGGGCTCATTTGGGGGAGCAGTACTTC. This translates into CASSPSRAHLGEQYF.

This clonotype was counted between two and nine times. The gene calls are TRBV2 and TRBJ1-3; possible D gene TRBD1, 5 bases. CDR3 length: 15 residues. CDR1 SNHLY and CDR2 FYNNEI come from the germline V gene. Trimming took 6 bases from V and 2 from J, leaving 14 bases between them. CDR3 in amino acids: CASSPGTYTGNTIYF. The CDR3, as DNA: TGTGCCAGCAGCCCCGGGACCTACACTGGAAACACCATATATTTT.

This clonotype has ten or more counts. The chain couples TRBV29-1 to TRBJ1-2; a weak D match, TRBD1 (5 bases). V lost 7 bases and J lost 8, with 20 bases in between. This CDR3 spans 13 amino acids. CDR1 and CDR2 (germline): SQVTM, ANQGSEA. The CDR3 protein is CSGGDSALYGYTF. CDR3 coding DNA: TGCAGCGGGGGGGATTCCGCCCTTTACGGCTACACCTTC.

The rearrangement uses TRBV7-9 and TRBJ2-7; D is unclear. Trimming shortened V by 0 bases and J by 3 bases, and 6 bases separated the two germline ends. Germline loops: CDR1 SEHNR, CDR2 FQNEAQ (reference sequence). This CDR3 has 13 amino acids. CDR3 residues: CASSLAPGYEQYF. CDR3 DNA: TGTGCCAGCAGCTTAGCTCCCGGCTACGAGCAGTACTTC.

This clonotype has a handful of counts. The chain recombines TRBV6-1 with TRBJ2-3; tentatively, D is TRBD1 (6 bases). The germline CDR1 and CDR2 sequences are MNHNS and SASEGT. V was cut by 0 bases and J by 6 bases, with 7 bases left in between. The CDR3 covers 13 residues. CDR3 DNA: TGTGCCAGCAGTGAAGCCGACAGGGATACGCAGTATTTT. Protein product: CASSEADRDTQYF.

This clonotype turned up a few times. The chain links TRBV15 to TRBJ2-5, with D tentatively TRBD1 (6 bases). CDR1 LNHNV and CDR2 YYDKDF come from the germline V gene (reference sequence). V lost 10 bases, J lost 0 bases, and 12 bases lay in between. This CDR3 contains 13 residues. The CDR3 sequence is CANSRGYQETQYF. The DNA for the CDR3 is TGTGCCAACAGTAGGGGGTACCAAGAGACCCAGTACTTC.

This clonotype was observed at least ten times. The chain has TRBV7-8 and TRBJ1-3, with D unclear. CDR1 and CDR2 (germline): SGHVS, FQNEAQ. CDR3 size: 15 residues. The V gene lost 5 bases and the J gene lost 0 bases, with 11 bases spanning the gap. The CDR3 region has the DNA TGTGCCAGCAGCGAAGGAGCTTTCTCTGGAAACACCATATATTTT. Amino acid sequence: CASSEGAFSGNTIYF.

This clonotype was picked up a small number of times. The chain recombines TRBV6-2 or TRBV6-3 with TRBJ2-7; D is possibly TRBD2 (5 bases). Per the germline V gene, CDR1 is MNHEY and CDR2 is SVGEGT. V lost 2 bases and J lost 2, with 10 bases in between. The CDR3 extends over 14 amino acids. The CDR3 sequence is CASSYVGGPYEQYF. CDR3 in DNA: TGTGCCAGCAGTTACGTCGGCGGGCCCTACGAGCAGTACTTC.

This clonotype has ten or more counts. The chain carries TRBV5-1 and TRBJ1-1, with D uncertain. The germline gives CDR1 SGHRS, CDR2 YFSETQ. Trimming removed 0 bases from V and 2 bases from J, with 11 bases in between. CDR3 length: 15 residues. The CDR3 nucleotides read TGCGCCAGCAGCTTGGATGCACGGGCCAACACTGAAGCTTTCTTT. Protein product: CASSLDARANTEAFF.

V gene TRBV6-5 combines with J gene TRBJ2-7; TRBD2 might be the D (5 bases). Trimming took 2 bases from V and 4 from J, leaving 15 bases between them. This CDR3 is 15 amino acids long. Germline loops: CDR1 MNHEY, CDR2 SVGAGI. The CDR3 here is CASSYLGETGYEQYF. The CDR3, as DNA: TGTGCCAGCAGTTACCTCGGGGAAACGGGATACGAGCAGTACTTC.

Many counts were recorded for this clonotype. The V and J genes are TRBV3-1 and TRBJ2-1, with a tentative D call TRBD1 (6 bases). The V end was cut by 7 bases, the J end by 6 bases, with 16 bases between. Germline loops: CDR1 LGHDT, CDR2 YNNKEL (reference sequence). The length of the CDR3 is 14 residues. CDR3 protein: CASKGDQVPNEQFF. In DNA form, the CDR3 reads TGTGCCAGCAAGGGGGACCAGGTCCCCAATGAGCAGTTCTTC.

This sequence joins TRBV29-1 and TRBJ2-3, with a weak D call TRBD1 (5 bases). The CDR3 has 13 residues. Looked up from germline, CDR1 is SQVTM and CDR2 is ANQGSEA. V dropped 4 bases and J dropped 3 bases, with 11 bases sitting between them. The CDR3 region is CSVGQTQTDTQYF. CDR3 bases: TGCAGCGTTGGACAGACCCAAACAGATACGCAGTATTTT.

This clonotype has a count of ten or more. The CDR3 DNA reads as TGCAGTGCTCTTATACTAACTGAGCGGGCTACCTACAATGAGCAGTTCTTC. Its protein is CSALILTERATYNEQFF. V is TRBV20-1 and J is TRBJ2-1; weak D call: TRBD2 (6 bases). V was pared by 5 bases and J by 2 bases, with 22 bases between. Germline V gene data show CDR1 as DFQATT and CDR2 as SNEGSKA (reference sequence). The CDR3 runs to 17 residues.